A single sample gave rise to the 7 T cell receptor beta chains below, sequenced in a study of OX40 agonist ivuxolimab in advanced cancers. The library was prepared using the immunoSEQ multiplex PCR assay. The immuneACCESS repertoire file appears here via TCRdb, limited to in-frame rearrangements. These files lack a portion of the clones; in checked studies, under half of the deficit traces to unresolved V genes, and the cause of the others is not known. The table for this sample lists more than 55,000 clones; roughly 89% of them were counted only once. The ten largest clones capture over 1% of the sample. This material consisted of CD4+ or CD8+ T cells sorted from blood, taken in a trial of the OX40 agonist ivuxolimab. All receptors derive from an adult with an advanced solid tumor such as melanoma, head and neck, liver or kidney cancer.

V gene TRBV11-2 combines with J gene TRBJ2-7; TRBD1 matches 8 bases. V dropped 5 bases and J dropped 2; count of bases not matched to a gene: 11. This CDR3 comprises 16 residues. CDR1 is SGHAT, CDR2 FQNNGV, per germline. The CDR3 sequence: CASSQRRQGPAYEQYF. The CDR3 coding sequence is TGTGCCAGCAGCCAACGGAGACAGGGGCCAGCCTACGAGCAGTACTTC.

This clone appeared a few times. The chain recombines TRBV29-1 with TRBJ2-3, with D unclear. V lost 7 bases to trimming and J lost 1 base, with 12 bases between them. There are 13 residues in the CDR3. CDR1 and CDR2 (germline): SQVTM, ANQGSEA. The CDR3 loop reads CSAVGSGTDTQYF. DNA of the CDR3: TGCAGCGCCGTGGGAAGCGGCACAGATACGCAGTATTTT.

DNA for the CDR3: TGTGCCAGCAGTTACTCGAACAGGGGACCCTACGAGCAGTACTTC. As protein: CASSYSNRGPYEQYF. The chain links TRBV6-5 to TRBJ2-7, with TRBD1 identical over 7 bases. Looked up from germline, CDR1 is MNHEY and CDR2 is SVGAGI. This CDR3 comprises 15 residues. The J segment lost 2 bases and the V segment lost 0 bases, leaving 4 bases of the junction unmatched.

This clone was picked up a small number of times. This rearrangement joins TRBV5-5 to TRBJ1-4, with D perhaps TRBD1 (6 bases). Trimming stripped 4 bases from V and 3 bases from J, with 10 bases between. Looked up from germline, CDR1 is SGHKS and CDR2 is YYEKEE (reference sequence). The CDR3 sequence is 14 residues long. The CDR3 loop reads CASSPQGSNEKLFF. CDR3 in DNA: TGTGCCAGCAGCCCACAGGGTTCTAATGAAAAACTGTTTTTT.

This clone occurred a few times. The chain has TRBV6-5 and TRBJ2-1; 7 bases align to TRBD2. There are 14 residues in the CDR3. Losses at the gene ends were 2 bases for V and 5 bases for J; bases not matched to a gene: 3. Germline V gives CDR1 MNHEY, CDR2 SVGAGI. The CDR3 bases are TGTGCCAGCAGTTACCAGCGGGGTAACAATGAGCAGTTCTTC. This translates into CASSYQRGNNEQFF.

This clone was observed a few times. The gene calls are TRBV4-1 and TRBJ1-3, with no clear D. Trimming shortened V by 0 bases and J by 0 bases, and 9 bases separated the two germline ends. In germline, CDR1 is MGHRA, CDR2 YSYEKL. CDR3 length: 16 amino acids. The CDR3 region has the DNA TGCGCCAGCAGCCAAGAGTTCTTTCGCTCTGGAAACACCATATATTTT. It encodes CASSQEFFRSGNTIYF.

The V call is TRBV7-9, the J call TRBJ2-4, with D possibly matching TRBD2 (5 bases). The germline V gene encodes CDR1 SEHNR and CDR2 FQNEAQ (reference sequence). The CDR3 has 13 residues. The V gene lost 0 bases and the J gene lost 8 bases, with 8 bases spanning the gap. The CDR3 loop reads CASSLAGEDIQYF. The CDR3 DNA reads as TGTGCCAGCAGCTTAGCGGGAGAGGACATTCAGTACTTC. The whole variable domain, remainder taken from reference TRBV7-9 and TRBJ2-4, is DTGVSQNPRHKITKRGQNVTFRCDPISEHNRLYWYRQTLGQGPEFLTYFQNEAQLEKSRLLSDRFSAERPKGSFSTLEIQRTEQGDSAMYLCASSLAGEDIQYFGAGTRLSVL.